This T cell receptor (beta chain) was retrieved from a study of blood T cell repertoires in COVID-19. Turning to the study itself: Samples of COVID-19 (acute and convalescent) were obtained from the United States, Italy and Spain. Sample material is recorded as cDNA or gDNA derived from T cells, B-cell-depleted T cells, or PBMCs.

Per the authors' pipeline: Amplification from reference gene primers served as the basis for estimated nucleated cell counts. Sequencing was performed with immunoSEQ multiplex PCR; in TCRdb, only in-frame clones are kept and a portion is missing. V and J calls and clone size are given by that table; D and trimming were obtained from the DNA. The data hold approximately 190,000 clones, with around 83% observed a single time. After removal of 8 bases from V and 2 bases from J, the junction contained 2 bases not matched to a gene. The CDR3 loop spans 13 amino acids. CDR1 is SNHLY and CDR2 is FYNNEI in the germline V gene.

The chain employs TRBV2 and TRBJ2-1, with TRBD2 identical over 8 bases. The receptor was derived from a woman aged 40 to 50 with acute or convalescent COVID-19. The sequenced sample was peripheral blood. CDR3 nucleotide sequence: TGTGCCAGCTCAGCGGGGGCCTACAATGAGCAGTTCTTC. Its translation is CASSAGAYNEQFF.